This T cell receptor (beta chain) was identified during a study of beta chain features in type 1 diabetes. Study-wide results and limits: VDJ junctions in type 1 diabetes patients carried more deletions and fewer insertions.

Of note for this clone: Its antigen is unidentified.

Since all of the isolated RNA was reverse transcribed, expressed TCRB transcripts were what got sequenced. The method was immunoSEQ multiplex PCR; TCRdb's version includes in-frame clones alone and lacks a portion of them. The sample consists of 450,000 or so clones, 11% of them appearing once. V lost 8 bases to trimming and J lost 2 bases; unmatched junction nucleotides: 3. The germline V gene encodes CDR1 MDHEN and CDR2 SYDVKM. CDR3 length equals 13 residues. Each donor gave one heparinised blood draw averaging around 120 mL. Sorting that relied on CD45RO/CCR7/CD25/CD127/CD95/CD27 yielded CD4+ naive, central memory, regulatory and stem cell-like memory cells.

The TCR was taken from a woman aged 18-29 years in good health. The sequencing sample was made of naive CD4+ T cells from blood. The rearrangement links TRBV28 to TRBJ2-3; TRBD1 matches at 8 bases. CDR3 sequence (DNA): TGTGCCAGCCGGACAGGGTTCACAGATACGCAGTATTTT. Translating gives CASRTGFTDTQYF.